These T cell receptor beta chains were read from a single sample in a study of T cell repertoires in cytomegalovirus infection. These receptors have no known antigen. MiXCR, run by TCRdb on the reads, gives a single entry per CDR3 protein. Seen here are around 360,000 distinct CDR3 sequences, around a third observed once, and the top ten hold about 14%. The sample consisted of cultured PBMCs, taken from culture after CMV antigen stimulation. Receptors were obtained from a human donor in good health (CMV status not recorded). Some clones in this sample may be carry-over from other donors' samples. Each CDR3 is given with its conserved first and last residue. Each record gives: V gene, clone size, J gene, D gene, CDR3 protein, CDR3 DNA. A D gene is named only where the DNA matches it firmly. Size tells how often a clone was seen (once, few, many) or the class of an expanded clone, and some rows leave it out.

>TRBV5-5|.|TRBJ1-2|.
CASSFWENYGYTF
TGTGCCAGCAGCTTTTGGGAAAACTATGGCTACACCTTC
>TRBV24-1|.|TRBJ1-2|TRBD1
CATSSPGQWSGYTF
TGTGCCACCAGCTCTCCGGGACAGTGGTCCGGCTACACCTTC
>TRBV19|.|TRBJ2-5|TRBD2
CARNLAGVSHGETQYF
TGTGCCAGAAACCTAGCGGGAGTATCTCATGGGGAGACCCAGTACTTC
>TRBV6-1|.|TRBJ1-5|.
CASSNRRDTYSNQPQHF
TGTGCCAGCAGTAACCGACGGGACACCTATAGCAATCAGCCCCAGCATTTT
>TRBV7-6|once|TRBJ1-4|TRBD1
CASSIDRGLEKLFF
TGTGCCAGCAGCATCGACAGGGGGCTGGAAAAACTGTTTTTT
>TRBV5-1|.|TRBJ2-1|.
CASSLSTPHYNEQFF
TGCGCCAGCAGCTTGTCGACCCCCCACTACAATGAGCAGTTCTTC
>TRBV6-2/TRBV6-3|many|TRBJ2-1|TRBD2
CASGASGNLYNEQFF
TGTGCCAGCGGGGCTAGCGGGAATCTCTACAATGAGCAGTTCTTC
>TRBV7-9|.|TRBJ1-6|.
CASSDREPNSPLHF
TGTGCCAGCAGCGACCGGGAGCCCAATTCACCCCTCCACTTT
>TRBV6-2/TRBV6-3|.|TRBJ2-1|.
CASSYPPGYAEQFF
TGTGCCAGCAGTTACCCGCCAGGTTACGCGGAGCAGTTCTTC
>TRBV28|few|TRBJ1-1|.
CASSPPTENTEAFF
TGTGCCAGCAGTCCACCGACGGAGAACACTGAAGCTTTCTTT
>TRBV7-2|.|TRBJ2-7|TRBD2
CASSLAPSGGGPSEQYF
TGTGCCAGCAGCTTAGCGCCTAGCGGGGGCGGGCCTTCCGAGCAGTACTTC
>TRBV27|.|TRBJ1-5|TRBD1
CASRETGGPYSNQPQHF
TGTGCCAGCAGAGAAACAGGGGGCCCGTATAGCAATCAGCCCCAGCATTTT
>TRBV28|few|TRBJ1-1|.
CASTGRGTRNTEAFF
TGTGCCAGCACCGGTCGAGGAACCAGAAACACTGAAGCTTTCTTT
>TRBV12-3/TRBV12-4|once|TRBJ2-5|TRBD2
CASSPAGEREGPRETQYF
TGTGCCAGCAGTCCCGCCGGGGAGCGGGAGGGCCCTCGCGAGACCCAGTACTTC
>TRBV12-3/TRBV12-4|many|TRBJ1-5|TRBD1
CASSPRGTASNQPQHF
TGTGCCAGCAGTCCTCGAGGGACAGCTAGCAATCAGCCCCAGCATTTT
>TRBV7-2|few|TRBJ2-3|.
CASSLVDTQYF
TGTGCCAGCAGCTTAGTAGATACGCAGTATTTT
>TRBV7-2|many|TRBJ2-5|.
CASSLGQGIRETQYF
TGTGCCAGCAGCTTAGGGCAGGGAATAAGAGAGACCCAGTACTTC
>TRBV27|.|TRBJ2-1|TRBD2
CASSLGTIHNEQFF
TGTGCCAGCAGCCTCGGGACTATACACAATGAGCAGTTCTTC
>TRBV19|many|TRBJ1-1|TRBD1
CASSPGGTNTEAFF
TGTGCCAGTAGTCCAGGGGGCACGAACACTGAAGCTTTCTTT